The 17 T cell receptor beta chains below all came from one sample that was sequenced in a study of blood T cells in healthy people across ages. Then a second PCR, running roughly 7 to 11 cycles, was carried out with a sample-barcoded 5' primer and a J-beta primer mix. One entry per CDR3 protein, called by TCRdb with MiXCR from the 5' RACE reads. The sample holds some 780,000 distinct CDR3 sequences, more than 50% seen once. The sequenced material came from blood. The receptors were gathered from a man in his forties in good health.

The genes are TRBV6-1 and TRBJ2-7; perhaps TRBD2 as D (5 bases). V lost 4 bases and J lost 1, with 8 bases in between. In germline, CDR1 is MNHNS, CDR2 SASEGT. The CDR3 contains 13 residues. CDR3 amino acids: CASSGERSYEQYF. For the CDR3, the DNA is TGTGCCAGCAGTGGGGAGAGGTCCTACGAGCAGTACTTC.

The chain uses TRBV6-2 or TRBV6-3 and TRBJ1-4; D not resolved. The CDR3 totals 18 residues. CDR1 and CDR2 (germline): MNHEY, SVGEGT. V was shortened by 4 bases and J by 0 bases, with 18 bases between the two germline ends. This CDR3 reads CASSSRQATESTNEKLFF. The CDR3 DNA sequence: TGTGCCAGCAGTTCACGGCAGGCGACGGAATCAACTAATGAAAAACTGTTTTTT.

The gene calls are TRBV28 and TRBJ1-2; D is possibly TRBD1 (6 bases). The CDR3 runs 15 residues. The V gene's germline CDR1 is MDHEN and CDR2 SYDVKM. V lost 2 bases and J 4 bases, leaving 14 bases between the germline ends. CDR3 sequence: CASSLGTGIGYGYTF. The CDR3 DNA sequence: TGTGCCAGCAGTTTAGGTACAGGGATCGGCTATGGCTACACCTTC.

J is TRBJ2-5 and V is TRBV20-1; 13 positions agree with TRBD2. The J call may be in error: the DNA end matches TRBJ2-7 better. Germline assignment: CDR1 DFQATT and CDR2 SNEGSKA (reference sequence). The CDR3 has 14 amino acids. CDR3 DNA: TGCAGTGCTAGGAGGACTAGCGGGAGAGGCGAGCAGTACTTC. It translates to CSARRTSGRGEQYF.

This chain uses TRBV20-1 with TRBJ1-1; TRBD1 matches at 11 bases. The CDR3 totals 14 residues. CDR1 is DFQATT and CDR2 is SNEGSKA in the germline V gene (reference sequence). J lost 3 bases, V lost 3 bases, and 3 bases had no gene match. The CDR3 protein is CSASGTGGHTEAFF. CDR3 nucleotides: TGCAGTGCTAGTGGGACAGGGGGACACACTGAAGCTTTCTTT.

There are a few counts of this clonotype. The chain uses TRBV11-1 and TRBJ1-6; D perhaps matches TRBD1 (6 bases). CDR1 and CDR2 (germline): SGHAT, FQDESV (reference sequence). CDR3 length: 15 amino acids. V gave up 3 bases and J gave up 7 bases, with 13 bases separating them. The CDR3 is CASSLSGQTNSPLHF. CDR3 nucleotides: TGTGCCAGCAGCTTGTCCGGACAGACCAATTCACCCCTCCACTTT.

This clonotype was seen a few times. The chain has TRBV29-1 and TRBJ2-6; 8 bases line up with TRBD1. V lost 7 bases to trimming and J lost 4 bases; unmatched junction nucleotides: 18. Germline V gene data show CDR1 as SQVTM and CDR2 as ANQGSEA. The CDR3 runs 18 residues. CDR3 sequence (DNA): TGCAGCGCACTTCTATCCGGGAACAGGGGGGAGGGGGCCAACGTCCTGACTTTC. As protein: CSALLSGNRGEGANVLTF.

V is TRBV4-2 and J is TRBJ2-3; a possible D gene is TRBD2 (6 bases). The CDR3 covers 17 residues. Trimming stripped 4 bases from V and 2 bases from J, with 19 bases between. From germline, CDR1 is LGHNA and CDR2 YNFKEQ. The CDR3 sequence is CASSRASGDSFTDTQYF. The CDR3 DNA follows: TGTGCCAGCAGCCGGGCCTCGGGGGATTCTTTCACAGATACGCAGTATTTT.

This clonotype was seen more than once but under ten times. The chain has TRBV11-1 and TRBJ2-5; D perhaps matches TRBD1 (7 bases). Germline loops: CDR1 SGHAT, CDR2 FQDESV (reference sequence). This CDR3 contains 16 residues. Trimming pared 2 bases from V and 3 bases from J, leaving 16 bases between. The CDR3 region is CASSLNPGRGEETQYF. For the CDR3, the DNA is TGTGCCAGCAGCTTAAATCCGGGCAGGGGGGAAGAGACCCAGTACTTC.

This rearrangement joins TRBV4-3 to TRBJ1-1, with D possibly matching TRBD1 (5 bases). The ends were cut back, 1 base at V and 0 bases at J, with 9 bases in the middle. Germline V lookup: CDR1 LGHNA, CDR2 YSLEER. The CDR3 is 15 amino acids. The CDR3 here is CASSQGGGMNTEAFF. CDR3 nucleotide sequence: TGCGCCAGCAGCCAAGGTGGGGGTATGAACACTGAAGCTTTCTTT.

This clonotype was observed a handful of times. The V gene is TRBV29-1, the J gene TRBJ2-3; perhaps TRBD2 as D (6 bases). The germline V and J ends were trimmed by 5 bases and 1 base, with 16 bases remaining between them. The germline V gene encodes CDR1 SQVTM and CDR2 ANQGSEA. CDR3 size: 15 residues. The CDR3 DNA reads TGCAGCGTTATGGCGCAGCGCGGGGGCACAGATACGCAGTATTTT. The encoded protein is CSVMAQRGGTDTQYF.

As for this clonotype: The conserved final phenylalanine or tryptophan is absent from the CDR3, which likely points to a read error. The genes are TRBV11-1 and TRBJ2-1, with 8 positions matching TRBD1. With 2 bases clipped from V and 12 bases from J, the junction kept 12 bases outside the gene matches. The CDR3 is 15 amino acids. Germline lookup yields CDR1 SGHAT and CDR2 FQDESV (reference sequence). In nucleotides, the CDR3 is TGTGCCAGCAGCTTAAATCAGGGGGCTTCTTTTTTGCAGTTCGTC. The encoded protein is CASSLNQGASFLQFV.

The V call is TRBV7-9, the J call TRBJ2-7; D is possibly TRBD1 (6 bases). Per germline, CDR1 SEHNR and CDR2 FQNEAQ (reference sequence). CDR3 length equals 16 residues. Trimming removed 5 bases from V and 5 bases from J, with 22 bases in between. The CDR3 nucleotides read TGTGCCAGCAGCCAGGGACCGAATTCAGGGGTCAACGAGCAGTACTTC. As protein: CASSQGPNSGVNEQYF.

The chain joins TRBV5-1 to TRBJ2-5; 12 nucleotides match TRBD2. The CDR3 spans 16 residues. V shed 2 bases and J 2 bases; nucleotides not matched to a gene: 4. Germline CDR1 SGHRS, CDR2 YFSETQ. DNA for the CDR3: TGCGCCAGCAGCTTTGGACTAGCGGGACTTCAAGAGACCCAGTACTTC. This codes for CASSFGLAGLQETQYF.

This clonotype was seen more than once but under ten times. The chain has TRBV7-2 and TRBJ2-7; TRBD1 might be the D (5 bases). Germline V CDR1 and CDR2: SGHTA, FQGNSA. Trimming pared 5 bases from V and 4 bases from J, leaving 9 bases between. This CDR3 contains 12 residues. This CDR3 is CASSKTAYEQYF. In DNA, the CDR3 is TGTGCCAGCAGCAAGACAGCGTACGAGCAGTACTTC.

The rearrangement joins TRBV29-1 to TRBJ1-2, with D uncertain. The V gene lost 0 bases and the J gene lost 6 bases, with 11 bases spanning the gap. The germline V gene has CDR1 SQVTM and CDR2 ANQGSEA. There are 13 residues in the CDR3. CDR3 DNA: TGCAGCGTTGAAGATCTTGGCGATGATGGCTACACCTTC. Amino acids: CSVEDLGDDGYTF.

J is TRBJ2-7 and V is TRBV28, with D perhaps matching TRBD1 or TRBD2 (5 bases each). V was clipped by 6 bases and J by 4 bases, with 25 bases between them. Looked up from germline, CDR1 is MDHEN and CDR2 is SYDVKM. This CDR3 has 17 residues. CDR3 sequence (DNA): TGTGCCAGCAGCTCTGGCCCGGATCGGGGCTTTCCTTACGAGCAGTACTTC. Amino acids: CASSSGPDRGFPYEQYF.